This T cell receptor beta chain was recovered during a study of early T cells in non-severe SARS-CoV-2 infection. Ten or more counts support this clonotype. TCRdb used MiXCR to reprocess the 5' RACE reads, holding one entry per CDR3 protein. The sample includes some 85,000 distinct CDR3 sequences, around 13% of them seen just once. This CDR3 has 14 residues. The germline V gene encodes CDR1 SGHTA and CDR2 FQGNSA. Trimming removed 1 base from V and 8 bases from J; junction bases left unmatched: 3. V usage is TRBV7-2 and J usage is TRBJ1-2; 11 bases fit TRBD1. The receptor comes from an adult who was a healthcare worker with PCR-confirmed SARS-CoV-2 infection or an uninfected control (not recorded which). Material: whole blood. The CDR3 DNA reads as TGTGCCAGCAGCTTAGTGGGGACAGGGGGAGGCTACACCTTC. It encodes CASSLVGTGGGYTF. Based on the CDR3 plus reference TRBV7-2 and TRBJ1-2, the full variable domain is GAGVSQSPSNKVTEKGKDVELRCDPISGHTALYWYRQSLGQGLEFLIYFQGNSAPDKSGLPSDRFSAERTGGSVSTLTIQRTQQEDSAVYLCASSLVGTGGGYTFGSGTRLTVV.